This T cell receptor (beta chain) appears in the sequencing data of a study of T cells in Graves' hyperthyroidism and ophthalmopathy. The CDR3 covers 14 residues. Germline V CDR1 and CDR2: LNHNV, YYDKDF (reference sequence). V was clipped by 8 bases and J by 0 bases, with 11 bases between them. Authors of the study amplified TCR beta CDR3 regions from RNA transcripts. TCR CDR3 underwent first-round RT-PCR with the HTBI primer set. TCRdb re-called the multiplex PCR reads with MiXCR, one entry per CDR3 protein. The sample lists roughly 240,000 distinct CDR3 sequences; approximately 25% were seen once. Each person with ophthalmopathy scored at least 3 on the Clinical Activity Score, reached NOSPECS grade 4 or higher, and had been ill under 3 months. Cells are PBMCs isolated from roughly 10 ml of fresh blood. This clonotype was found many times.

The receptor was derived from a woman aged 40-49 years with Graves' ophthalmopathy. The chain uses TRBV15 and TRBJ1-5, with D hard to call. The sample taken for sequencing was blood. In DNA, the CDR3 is TGTGCCACCTCCCCGGACGCTAGCAATCAGCCCCAGCATTTT. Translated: CATSPDASNQPQHF.